This T cell receptor beta chain was found in a study of blood T cell repertoires in COVID-19. Overall study context: Some COVID-19 samples were acute and others convalescent; all came from the United States, Italy and Spain. Nucleic acid was either cDNA or gDNA, and it came from T cells, B-cell-depleted T cells, or PBMCs.

Authors' analysis steps: Reference gene primer amplification in the assay estimated nucleated cell counts. Measured with immunoSEQ multiplex PCR; TCRdb has only the in-frame clones, and not every one. V, J and clone size are those of that table, while D and trimming were read from the DNA. The sample includes nearly 200,000 clones, about 86% of them seen just once. The V and J ends lost 5 bases and 2 bases respectively, with 15 bases between them. Germline values: CDR1 LNHNV, CDR2 YYDKDF (reference sequence). The CDR3 loop spans 15 amino acids. The sequencing input was peripheral blood. V is TRBV15 and J is TRBJ2-5; D is possibly TRBD1 (6 bases). The receptor comes from a woman in her sixties or seventies with acute or convalescent COVID-19. CDR3 DNA: TGTGCCACCAGCGGACAAAACAGGGATCAAGAGACCCAGTACTTC. It yields the protein CATSGQNRDQETQYF.